This TCR beta chain was captured by sequencing in a study of immunodeficiency (dated by TCRdb to 2018 to 2020). Context from the whole study: The repertoires were analyzed to search for VDJ recombination defects and oligoclonality. On the study overall, not on this receptor specifically: In entropy comparisons, n=3 (open circles) was shown for patients versus healthy controls, and a thymic development effect was only suggested as possible. Based on top-100 and total clonotype frequencies, severe oligoclonality was found in patient CD8+ T cells but not in patient CD4+ T cells. Between patients and controls, productive entropy and V-J pairing of CD4+ T cells looked similar.

As to this clone: Its cognate antigen has yet to be identified. No base quality values were provided; no much bigger clone lies one nucleotide off.

Before TCR sequencing, CD3+CD4+ T cells were sorted from fresh PBMCs. CDR1 and CDR2, per the germline V gene, are KGHSH and LQKENI. A distance of 22 bases separates the germline ends of V and J, which lose 6 bases and 8 bases respectively. The CDR3 starts with the cysteine, ends with the phenylalanine, and has 15 residues. Only CDR3 DNA is held: 45 bases, read in frame from base 1. Genomic DNA was extracted using the QIAamp DNA Blood Mini Kit and was submitted for immunoSEQ repertoire analysis. Using a standard quantity of genomic DNA template, multiplex PCR was run to amplify the CDR3 regions. An Illumina platform was used to sequence the PCR products. Under the source paper's analysis protocol: Alignment of sequences to a reference was performed, and V, D and J gene definitions were taken from IMGT. To eliminate PCR and sequencing errors, a nearest-neighbor clustering algorithm combined closely related sequences. V, D and J usage was examined in productive unique and total sequences using ImmunoSEQ Analyzer tools along with R version 3.6.1. Here the immuneACCESS table is served through TCRdb, limited to in-frame sequences with V and J called. Missing clones are a known gap in these copies; in checked studies unresolved V genes cover under half, and the rest lacks a known reason. That table supplies the V and J calls and clone size; D and trimming were determined from the DNA. In all, the sample holds 4,200 or so clones, and about 90% of those were seen once. 3.5% to 4.5% of the sample lies in the top ten.

This sequence uses TRBV18 and TRBJ1-2; TRBD1 is possibly the D segment (5 matching bases). The clonotype was recovered from a human donor in good health. The sequencing input was CD4+ T cells from blood. The encoded CDR3 is CASSTGTVTRDGYTF. The DNA sequence is given as TGTGCCAGCTCCACCGGGACTGTCACCCGAGACGGCTACACCTTC.